This TCR beta chain was sequenced during a study of blood T cell repertoires in COVID-19. This table comes from immunoSEQ multiplex PCR, and its TCRdb copy is limited to in-frame clones, with some not included. The sample carries nearly 350,000 clones, around 82% recorded once. The CDR3 sequence is 14 residues long. Trimming cost V 4 bases and J 5 bases; bases outside gene matches: 6. Germline-derived CDR1 and CDR2 are MNHEY and SVGEGT. Sequences were obtained from peripheral blood. The source of this sequence is a man between 25 and 39 years old with active or convalescent COVID-19. The chain is built from TRBV6-2 or TRBV6-3 and TRBJ2-5, with TRBD2 matching 8 bases. This CDR3 is CASSSPGGEETQYF. Here the CDR3 DNA reads TGTGCCAGCAGTTCCCCGGGGGGGGAGGAGACCCAGTACTTC.